This T cell receptor (beta chain) derives from a study of T cell responses to AZD1222 COVID-19 vaccine. Findings of the study overall: Just a handful of people given AZD1222 tested seropositive at baseline. Repertoires were sampled only after the peak T cell response. Researchers report vaccine-associated CD4 TCRs spanning spike, with dominance at 160-218 and 743-854. Donors, mostly white British, included more females; clonal diversity was possibly underestimated.

The CDR3 consists of 14 residues. Germline V gene lookup returns CDR1 SGHNT and CDR2 YENEEA. Trimming removed 1 base at V and 5 bases at J, with 11 bases between. To note about this clone: What it binds is unknown.

The method was immunoSEQ multiplex PCR; TCRdb's version includes in-frame clones alone and lacks a portion of them. The sample has about 190,000 clones, around 89% seen once. The genes are TRBV11-3 and TRBJ2-5; no reliable D call. Material: peripheral blood, obtained on day 0 of AZD1222 vaccination. The clonotype was recovered from an adult in good health. Here the CDR3 reads CASSLGGLTETQYF. CDR3 DNA sequence: TGTGCCAGCAGCTTAGGCGGCCTGACGGAGACCCAGTACTTC. The complete variable domain, with remaining parts taken from reference TRBV11-3 and TRBJ2-5, reads EAGVVQSPRYKIIEKKQPVAFWCNPISGHNTLYWYLQNLGQGPELLIRYENEEAVDDSQLPKDRFSAERLKGVDSTLKIQPAELGDSAVYLCASSLGGLTETQYFGPGTRLLVL.